This entry features one T cell receptor (beta chain) sequence. What it binds is not known. The PCR contained 60 Vbeta and 13 Jbeta primers. The method was immunoSEQ multiplex PCR; TCRdb's version includes in-frame clones alone and lacks a portion of them. The sample has around 130,000 clones, 70% to 80% seen once. This sample stems from a study of cytomegalovirus exposure and HLA in healthy donors. Study information: The Caucasian-associated ancestry cluster held more than 80% of under 450 genotyped donors.

Germline V gives CDR1 MNHEY, CDR2 SMNVEV (reference sequence). The length of the CDR3 is 13 residues. Trimming stripped 5 bases from V and 5 bases from J, with 9 bases between. The donors (healthy individuals) were bone marrow donors. Study-wide findings and caveats: It was assumed in the presence/absence analyses that sequencing depth was roughly uniform across donors. Segments of the TCR beta V type were, in most cases, productive about 90% or about 30% of the time in an earlier analysis.

Material for sequencing was PBMCs. The chain carries TRBV27 and TRBJ2-2; D unresolved. The receptor was isolated from a woman in her fifties or sixties in good health and CMV-seronegative. Written as DNA, the CDR3 is TGTGCCAGCAGTATCTCTAGTACCGGGGAGCTGTTTTTT. This encodes CASSISSTGELFF.